The clone carrying this T cell receptor (beta chain) was observed a handful of times. TCRdb ran MiXCR on the 5' RACE reads and lists one entry per CDR3 protein. Among under 650,000 distinct CDR3 sequences, roughly 17% were seen once, and the ten largest hold about 11%. The data stem from a study of T-cell memory formation after mild COVID-19. CDR1 is SGHVS, CDR2 FNYEAQ, per germline. V was shortened by 4 bases and J by 6 bases, with 12 bases between the two germline ends. The CDR3 is made up of 14 amino acids. This chain uses TRBV7-6 with TRBJ2-2; D call uncertain. The origin of this receptor is an adult woman who had mild COVID-19 (a few samples of this study predate the infection). Cell type and time point are not known. The sample was PBMCs or a T cell subset sorted from them (not recorded which). CDR3 DNA sequence: TGTGCCAGCAGCTCAGGAGTTCGGGCCGGGGAGCTGTTTTTT. This codes for CASSSGVRAGELFF.